This T cell receptor beta chain was sequenced during a study of blood T cell repertoires in COVID-19. In the study overall: The United States, Italy and Spain were the sources of the acute and convalescent COVID-19 samples. PBMCs, B-cell-depleted T cells, or T cells were the source of the cDNA or gDNA that made up the material.

As handled by the study authors: Amplification of reference gene primers was used by the study to estimate nucleated cell counts. Measured with immunoSEQ multiplex PCR; TCRdb has only the in-frame clones, and not every one. That table supplies the V and J calls and clone size; D and trimming were determined from the DNA. This table has 25,000 to 35,000 clones, approximately 85% appearing once. Sequenced input: peripheral blood. This sequence was found in an elderly man with active COVID-19.

CDR3 loop: CASSYNFRSLVGELFF. CDR3 coding DNA: TGTGCCAGCAGTTACAATTTCAGGTCCCTTGTGGGGGAGCTGTTTTTT. The genes are TRBV6-2 or TRBV6-3 and TRBJ2-2; D is uncertain. The length of the CDR3 is 16 residues. The germline gives CDR1 MNHEY, CDR2 SVGEGT. V was clipped by 2 bases and J by 8 bases, with 18 bases between them.